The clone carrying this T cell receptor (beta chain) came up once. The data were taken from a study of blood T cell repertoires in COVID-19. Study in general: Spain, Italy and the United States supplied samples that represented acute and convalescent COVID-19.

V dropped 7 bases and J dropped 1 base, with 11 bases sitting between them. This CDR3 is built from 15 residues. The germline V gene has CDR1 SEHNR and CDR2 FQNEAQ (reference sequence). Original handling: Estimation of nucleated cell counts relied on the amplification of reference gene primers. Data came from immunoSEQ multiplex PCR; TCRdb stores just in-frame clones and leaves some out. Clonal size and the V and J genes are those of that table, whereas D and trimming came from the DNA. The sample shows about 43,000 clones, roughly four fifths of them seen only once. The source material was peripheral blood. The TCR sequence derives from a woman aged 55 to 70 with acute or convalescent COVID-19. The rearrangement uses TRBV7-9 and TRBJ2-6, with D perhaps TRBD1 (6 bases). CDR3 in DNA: TGTGCCAGCATACTAGGGGGTTCTGGGGCCAACGTCCTGACTTTC. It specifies CASILGGSGANVLTF.